These 6 T cell receptor beta chains were all obtained from the same sample, sequenced in a study of blood T cell repertoires in COVID-19 (dated by TCRdb to the early 2020s). The method was the immunoSEQ multiplex PCR assay. TCRdb obtained this table from immuneACCESS and retained in-frame rearrangements with V and J assigned. These tables miss some clones; where compared with another copy, unresolved V genes account for less than half of the shortfall, and the remainder is unexplained. The sample table contains some 150,000 clones; only one count was recorded for 80% to 90% of them. Roughly 3% of the sample is in the top ten clones. Sequenced sample: peripheral blood. These receptors originate from a woman in her sixties or seventies with active COVID-19.

The chain uses TRBV19 and TRBJ2-1, with TRBD1 as a possible D gene (5 bases). The CDR3 is 21 amino acids. The V end was cut by 4 bases, the J end by 3 bases, with 31 bases between. Germline CDR1 reads LNHDA; CDR2 reads SQIVND (reference sequence). For the CDR3, the DNA is TGTGCCAGTAGTAACTCCCCCCTCCCCACCTCCAGGGCCCCGTTCTACAATGAGCAGTTCTTC. Protein product: CASSNSPLPTSRAPFYNEQFF. Full variable domain (missing parts from reference TRBV19 and TRBJ2-1): DGGITQSPKYLFRKEGQNVTLSCEQNLNHDAMYWYRQDPGQGLRLIYYSQIVNDFQKGDIAEGYSVSREKKESFPLTVTSAQKNPTAFYLCASSNSPLPTSRAPFYNEQFFGPGTRLTVL.

The rearrangement links TRBV18 to TRBJ2-7; perhaps TRBD2 as D (7 bases). V lost 4 bases, J lost 3 bases, and 13 bases lay in between. Germline lookup yields CDR1 KGHSH and CDR2 LQKENI. The length of the CDR3 is 14 residues. Here the CDR3 reads CASSLGGAYYEQYF. In DNA, the CDR3 is TGTGCCAGCTCACTAGGGGGGGCTTACTACGAGCAGTACTTC.

The chain has TRBV11-3 and TRBJ2-7; D might be TRBD1 (6 bases). Germline CDR1 reads SGHNT; CDR2 reads YENEEA. Trimming pared 5 bases from V and 7 bases from J, leaving 24 bases between. This CDR3 comprises 16 residues. The CDR3 protein is CASSQVSGHPTGEQYF. The CDR3 DNA reads as TGTGCCAGCAGCCAAGTCTCGGGACACCCCACTGGGGAGCAGTACTTC.

The V call is TRBV7-9, the J call TRBJ2-7; weak D call: TRBD1 (5 bases). The CDR3 sequence is 14 residues long. Germline V gene sequence: CDR1 SEHNR, CDR2 FQNEAQ (reference sequence). V lost 5 bases to trimming and J lost 3 bases, with 14 bases between them. The CDR3 here is CASSPADRVYEQYF. The DNA of the CDR3 is TGTGCCAGCAGCCCAGCAGACAGAGTCTACGAGCAGTACTTC.

The V call is TRBV7-2, the J call TRBJ1-5; 7 bases line up with TRBD1. J gave up 5 bases and V 5 bases, and 9 bases lay outside the gene matches. CDR3 size: 15 residues. Germline CDR1 and CDR2: SGHTA and FQGNSA. The CDR3, as DNA: TGTGCCAGCAGCACTAGACAGGGCCCCGATCAGCCCCAGCATTTT. It codes for CASSTRQGPDQPQHF.

J is TRBJ2-7 and V is TRBV6-6; 10 nucleotides align to TRBD1. The length of the CDR3 is 15 residues. In germline, CDR1 is MNHNY, CDR2 SVGAGI (reference sequence). V was clipped by 11 bases and J by 2 bases; unmatched bases: 12. CDR3 in DNA: TGTGCCGCATCGCTGAGGGACAGGGGAGCCTACGAGCAGTACTTC. Residues: CAASLRDRGAYEQYF.